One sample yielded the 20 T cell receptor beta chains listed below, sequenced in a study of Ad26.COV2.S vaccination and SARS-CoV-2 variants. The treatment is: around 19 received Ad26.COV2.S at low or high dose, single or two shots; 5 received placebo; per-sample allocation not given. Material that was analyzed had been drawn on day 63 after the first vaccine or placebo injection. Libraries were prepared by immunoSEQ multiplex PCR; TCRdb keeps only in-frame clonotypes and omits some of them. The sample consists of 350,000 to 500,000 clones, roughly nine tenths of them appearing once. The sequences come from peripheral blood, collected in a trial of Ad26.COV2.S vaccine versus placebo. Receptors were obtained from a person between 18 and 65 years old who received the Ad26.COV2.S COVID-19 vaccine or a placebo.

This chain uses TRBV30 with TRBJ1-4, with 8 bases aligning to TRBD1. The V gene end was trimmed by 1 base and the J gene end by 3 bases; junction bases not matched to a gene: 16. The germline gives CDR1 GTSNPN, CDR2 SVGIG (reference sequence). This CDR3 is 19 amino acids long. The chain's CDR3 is CAWSAFLGVWDRPNEKLFF. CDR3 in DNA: TGTGCCTGGAGTGCATTTTTAGGTGTCTGGGACAGGCCTAATGAAAAACTGTTTTTT. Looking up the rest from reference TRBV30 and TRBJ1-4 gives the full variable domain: SQTIHQWPATLVQPVGSPLSLECTVEGTSNPNLYWYRQAAGRGLQLLFYSVGIGQISSEVPQNLSASRPQDRQFILSSKKLLLSDSGFYLCAWSAFLGVWDRPNEKLFFGSGTQLSVL.

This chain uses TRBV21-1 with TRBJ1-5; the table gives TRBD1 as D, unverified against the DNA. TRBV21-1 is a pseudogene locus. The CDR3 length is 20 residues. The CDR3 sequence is CASSPFVPGQGLTSNQPQHF. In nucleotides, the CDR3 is TGTGCCAGCAGCCCGTTTGTCCCGGGACAGGGTCTAACGAGCAATCAGCCCCAGCATTTT.

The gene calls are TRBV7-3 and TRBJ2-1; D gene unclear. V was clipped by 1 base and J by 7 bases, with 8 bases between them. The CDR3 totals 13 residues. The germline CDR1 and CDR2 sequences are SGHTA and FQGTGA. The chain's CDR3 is CASSLSLENEQFF. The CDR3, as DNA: TGTGCCAGCAGCTTAAGTCTAGAGAATGAGCAGTTCTTC.

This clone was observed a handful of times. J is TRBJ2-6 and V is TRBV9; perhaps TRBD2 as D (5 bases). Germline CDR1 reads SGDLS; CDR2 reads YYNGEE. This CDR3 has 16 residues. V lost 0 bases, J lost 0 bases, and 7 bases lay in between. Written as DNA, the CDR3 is TGTGCCAGCAGCGTAGATGGGAGCTCTGGGGCCAACGTCCTGACTTTC. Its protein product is CASSVDGSSGANVLTF.

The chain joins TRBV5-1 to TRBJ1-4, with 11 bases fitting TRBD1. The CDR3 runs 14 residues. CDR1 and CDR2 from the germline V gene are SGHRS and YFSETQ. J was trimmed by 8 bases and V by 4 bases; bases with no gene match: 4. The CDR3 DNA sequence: TGCGCCAGCAGCGAGGGACAGGGGGGAGAAAAACTGTTTTTT. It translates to CASSEGQGGEKLFF.

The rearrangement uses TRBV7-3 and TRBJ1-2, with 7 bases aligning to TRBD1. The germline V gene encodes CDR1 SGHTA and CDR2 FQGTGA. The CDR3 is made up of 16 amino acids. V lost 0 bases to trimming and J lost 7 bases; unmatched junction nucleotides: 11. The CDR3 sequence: CASSLTFGTALSGYTF. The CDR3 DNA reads TGTGCCAGCAGCTTAACGTTCGGGACAGCCCTTAGTGGCTACACCTTC.

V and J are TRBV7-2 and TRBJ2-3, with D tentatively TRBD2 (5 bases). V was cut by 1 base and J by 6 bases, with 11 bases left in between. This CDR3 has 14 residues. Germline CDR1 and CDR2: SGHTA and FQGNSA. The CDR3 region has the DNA TGTGCCAGCAGCTTAGATTACGGGGAGGATACGCAGTATTTT. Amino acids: CASSLDYGEDTQYF.

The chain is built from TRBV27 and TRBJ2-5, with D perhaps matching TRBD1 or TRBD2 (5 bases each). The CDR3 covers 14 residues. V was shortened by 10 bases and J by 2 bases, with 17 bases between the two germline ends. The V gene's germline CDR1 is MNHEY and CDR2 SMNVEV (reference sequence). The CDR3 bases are TGTGCCAAAGGTGGCCTGGGGGTACAAGAGACCCAGTACTTC. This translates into CAKGGLGVQETQYF.

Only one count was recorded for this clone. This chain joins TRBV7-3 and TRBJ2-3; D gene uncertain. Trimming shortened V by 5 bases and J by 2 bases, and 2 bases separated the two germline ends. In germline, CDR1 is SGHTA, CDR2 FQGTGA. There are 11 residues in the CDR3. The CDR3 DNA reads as TGTGCCAGCAGCAACACAGATACGCAGTATTTT. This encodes CASSNTDTQYF.

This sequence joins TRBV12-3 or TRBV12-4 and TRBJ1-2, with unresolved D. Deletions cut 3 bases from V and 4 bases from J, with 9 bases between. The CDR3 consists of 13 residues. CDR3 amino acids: CASSLEGLYGYTF. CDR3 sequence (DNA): TGTGCCAGCAGTTTGGAGGGTCTCTATGGCTACACCTTC.

The DNA of the CDR3 is TGTGCCAGCTCAGTGGGAGCCAATCAGCCCCAGCATTTT. Residues: CASSVGANQPQHF. This chain links TRBV18 with TRBJ1-5; D is uncertain. With 5 bases removed from V and 3 bases from J, the gap between germline ends came to 8 bases. Germline values: CDR1 KGHSH, CDR2 LQKENI. This CDR3 comprises 13 residues.

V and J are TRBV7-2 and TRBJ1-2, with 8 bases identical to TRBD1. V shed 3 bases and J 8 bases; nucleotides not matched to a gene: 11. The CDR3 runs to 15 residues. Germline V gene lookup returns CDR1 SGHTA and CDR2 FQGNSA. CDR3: CASSFPTGGRRGYTF. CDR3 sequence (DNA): TGTGCCAGCAGCTTTCCAACAGGGGGAAGGCGCGGCTACACCTTC.

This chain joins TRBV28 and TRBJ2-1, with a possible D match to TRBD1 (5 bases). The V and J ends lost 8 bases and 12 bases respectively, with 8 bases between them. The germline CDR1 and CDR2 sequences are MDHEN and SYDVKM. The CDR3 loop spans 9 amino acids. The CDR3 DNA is TGTGCCAGCGGCCAGGGGCAGTTCTTC. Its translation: CASGQGQFF. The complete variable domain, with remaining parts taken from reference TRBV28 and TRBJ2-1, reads DVKVTQSSRYLVKRTGEKVFLECVQDMDHENMFWYRQDPGLGLRLIYFSYDVKMKEKGDIPEGYSVSREKKERFSLILESASTNQTSMYLCASGQGQFFGPGTRLTVL.

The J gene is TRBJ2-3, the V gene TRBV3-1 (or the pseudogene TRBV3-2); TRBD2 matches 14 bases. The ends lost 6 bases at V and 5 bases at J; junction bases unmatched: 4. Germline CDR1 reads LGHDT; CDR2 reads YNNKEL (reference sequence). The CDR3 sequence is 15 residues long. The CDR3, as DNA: TGTGCCAGCAGGCTGACTAGCGGGGGGGGAGATACGCAGTATTTT. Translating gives CASRLTSGGGDTQYF.

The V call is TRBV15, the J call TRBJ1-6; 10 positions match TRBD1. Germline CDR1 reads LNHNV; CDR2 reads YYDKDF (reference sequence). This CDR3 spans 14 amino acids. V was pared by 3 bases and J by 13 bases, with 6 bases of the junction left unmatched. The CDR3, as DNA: TGTGCCACCAGCAGGACAGGGGGCCCTTCGCCCCTCCACTTT. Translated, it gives CATSRTGGPSPLHF.

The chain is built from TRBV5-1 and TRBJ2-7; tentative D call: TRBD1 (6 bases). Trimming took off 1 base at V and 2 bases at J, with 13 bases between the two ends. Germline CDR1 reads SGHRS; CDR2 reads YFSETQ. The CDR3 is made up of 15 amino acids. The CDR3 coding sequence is TGCGCCAGCAGCTTGTCAGGGGTGGTTACCTACGAGCAGTACTTC. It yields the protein CASSLSGVVTYEQYF.

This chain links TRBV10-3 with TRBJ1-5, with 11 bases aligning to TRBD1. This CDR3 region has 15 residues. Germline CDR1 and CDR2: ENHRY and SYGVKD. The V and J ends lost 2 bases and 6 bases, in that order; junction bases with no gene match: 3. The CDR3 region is CAISERTGGFQPQHF. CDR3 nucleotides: TGTGCCATCAGTGAGCGGACAGGGGGCTTTCAGCCCCAGCATTTT.

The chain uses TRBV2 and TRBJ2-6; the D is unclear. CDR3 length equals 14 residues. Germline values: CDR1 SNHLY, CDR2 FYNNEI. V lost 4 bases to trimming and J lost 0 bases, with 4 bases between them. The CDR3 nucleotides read TGTGCCAGCAGTGGGGTCTCTGGGGCCAACGTCCTGACTTTC. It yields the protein CASSGVSGANVLTF.

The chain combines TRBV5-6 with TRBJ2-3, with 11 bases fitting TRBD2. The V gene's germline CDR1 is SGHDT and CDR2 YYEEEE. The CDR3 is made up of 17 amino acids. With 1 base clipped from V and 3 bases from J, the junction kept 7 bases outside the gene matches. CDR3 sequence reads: CASSLYGTSGRTDTQYF. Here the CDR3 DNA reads TGTGCCAGCAGCTTGTATGGGACTAGCGGCAGAACAGATACGCAGTATTTT.

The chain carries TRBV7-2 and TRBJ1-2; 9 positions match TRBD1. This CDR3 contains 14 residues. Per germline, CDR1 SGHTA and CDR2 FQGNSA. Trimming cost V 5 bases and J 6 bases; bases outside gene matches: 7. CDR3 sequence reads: CASSVQGAGNGYTF. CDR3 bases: TGTGCCAGCAGCGTACAGGGGGCTGGCAATGGCTACACCTTC.